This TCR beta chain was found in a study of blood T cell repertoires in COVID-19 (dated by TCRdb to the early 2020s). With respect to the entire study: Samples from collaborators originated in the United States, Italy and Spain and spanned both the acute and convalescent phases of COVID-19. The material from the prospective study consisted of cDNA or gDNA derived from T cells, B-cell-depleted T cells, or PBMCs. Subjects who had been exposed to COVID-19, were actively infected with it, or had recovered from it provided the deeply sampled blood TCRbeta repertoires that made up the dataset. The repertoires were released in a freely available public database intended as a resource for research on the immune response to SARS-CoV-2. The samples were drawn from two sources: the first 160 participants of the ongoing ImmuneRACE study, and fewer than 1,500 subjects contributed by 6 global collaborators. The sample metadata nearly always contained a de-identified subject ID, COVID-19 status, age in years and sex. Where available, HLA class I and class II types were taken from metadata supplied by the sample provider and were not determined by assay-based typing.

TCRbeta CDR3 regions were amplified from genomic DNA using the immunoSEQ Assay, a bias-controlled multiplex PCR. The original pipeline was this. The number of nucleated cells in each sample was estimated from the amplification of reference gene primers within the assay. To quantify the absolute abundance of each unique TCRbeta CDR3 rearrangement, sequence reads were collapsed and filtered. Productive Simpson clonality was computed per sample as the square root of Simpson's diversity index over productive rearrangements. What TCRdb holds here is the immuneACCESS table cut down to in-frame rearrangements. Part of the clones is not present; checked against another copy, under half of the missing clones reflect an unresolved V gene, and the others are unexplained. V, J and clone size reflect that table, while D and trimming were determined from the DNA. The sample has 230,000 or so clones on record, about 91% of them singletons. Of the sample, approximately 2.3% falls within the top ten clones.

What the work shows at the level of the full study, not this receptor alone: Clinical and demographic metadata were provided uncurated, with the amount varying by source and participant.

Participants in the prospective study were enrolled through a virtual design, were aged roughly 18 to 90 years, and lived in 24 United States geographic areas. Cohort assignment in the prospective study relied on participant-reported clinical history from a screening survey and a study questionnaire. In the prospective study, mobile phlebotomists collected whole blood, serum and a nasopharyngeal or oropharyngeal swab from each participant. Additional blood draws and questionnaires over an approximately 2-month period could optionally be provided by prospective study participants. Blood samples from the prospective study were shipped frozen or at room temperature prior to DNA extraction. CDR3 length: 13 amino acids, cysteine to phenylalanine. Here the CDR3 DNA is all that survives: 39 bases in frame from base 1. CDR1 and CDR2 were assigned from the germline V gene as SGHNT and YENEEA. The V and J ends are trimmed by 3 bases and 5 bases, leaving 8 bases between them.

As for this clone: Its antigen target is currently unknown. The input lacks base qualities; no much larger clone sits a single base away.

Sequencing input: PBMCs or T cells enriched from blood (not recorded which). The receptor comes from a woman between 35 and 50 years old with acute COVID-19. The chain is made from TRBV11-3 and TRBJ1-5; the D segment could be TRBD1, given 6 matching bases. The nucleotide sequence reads TGTGCCAGCAGCTTCCAGGGGCATCAGCCCCAGCATTTT. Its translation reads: CASSFQGHQPQHF.